The clone carrying this T cell receptor beta chain was recorded at least ten times. TCRdb used MiXCR to reprocess the 5' RACE reads, holding one entry per CDR3 protein. This sample has hundreds of thousands of distinct CDR3 sequences, with 3% to 4.5% found just once. The source of the sample is a study of T cells after yellow fever vaccination. Sequencing used PBMCs, obtained on the day of the yellow fever booster vaccination. The sequence was collected from a man between 18 and 29 years old who received the YFV17D yellow fever vaccine.

The CDR3 loop reads CASSVRLLKRTRDANEQFF. In DNA, the CDR3 is TGCGCCAGCAGCGTGAGACTCCTAAAAAGGACTAGAGACGCCAATGAGCAGTTCTTC. The chain uses TRBV5-1 and TRBJ2-1; TRBD2 aligns across 7 bases. The V segment lost 4 bases and the J segment 6 bases; nucleotides outside the gene matches: 22. The germline gives CDR1 SGHRS, CDR2 YFSETQ. The CDR3 is made up of 19 amino acids.